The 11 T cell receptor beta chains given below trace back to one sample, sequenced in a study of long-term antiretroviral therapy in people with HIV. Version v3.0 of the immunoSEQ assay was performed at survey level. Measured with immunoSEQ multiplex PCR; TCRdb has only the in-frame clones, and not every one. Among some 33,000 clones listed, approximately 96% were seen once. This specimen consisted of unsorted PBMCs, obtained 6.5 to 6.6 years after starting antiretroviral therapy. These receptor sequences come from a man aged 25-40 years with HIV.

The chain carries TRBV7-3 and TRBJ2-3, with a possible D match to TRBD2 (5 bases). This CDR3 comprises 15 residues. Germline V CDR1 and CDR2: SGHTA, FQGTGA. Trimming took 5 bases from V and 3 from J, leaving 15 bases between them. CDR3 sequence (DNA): TGTGCCAGCAGCCCCCGGGGAGCGGTTACAGATACGCAGTATTTT. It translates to CASSPRGAVTDTQYF.

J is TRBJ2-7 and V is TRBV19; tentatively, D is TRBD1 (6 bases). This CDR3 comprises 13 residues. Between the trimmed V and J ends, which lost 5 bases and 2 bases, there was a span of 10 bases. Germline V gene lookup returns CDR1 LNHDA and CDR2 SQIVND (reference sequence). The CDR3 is CASSRTATYEQYF. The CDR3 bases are TGTGCCAGTAGTCGGACAGCTACCTACGAGCAGTACTTC.

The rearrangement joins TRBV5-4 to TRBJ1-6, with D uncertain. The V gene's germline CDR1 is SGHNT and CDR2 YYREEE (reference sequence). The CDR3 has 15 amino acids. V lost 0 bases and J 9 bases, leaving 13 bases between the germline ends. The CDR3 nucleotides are TGTGCCAGCAGCTTGGACCTAACCAGTGGTTCACCCCTCCACTTT. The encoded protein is CASSLDLTSGSPLHF.

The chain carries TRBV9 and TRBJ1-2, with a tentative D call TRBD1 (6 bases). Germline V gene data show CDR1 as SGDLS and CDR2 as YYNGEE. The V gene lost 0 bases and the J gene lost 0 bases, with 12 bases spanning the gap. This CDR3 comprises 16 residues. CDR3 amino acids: CASSVARDTSNYGYTF. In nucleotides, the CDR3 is TGTGCCAGCAGCGTAGCTAGGGACACCTCTAACTATGGCTACACCTTC.

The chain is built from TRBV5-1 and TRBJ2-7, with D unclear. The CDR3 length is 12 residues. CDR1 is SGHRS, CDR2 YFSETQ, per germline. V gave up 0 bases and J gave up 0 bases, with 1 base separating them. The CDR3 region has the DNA TGCGCCAGCAGCTTGGTCTCCTACGAGCAGTACTTC. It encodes CASSLVSYEQYF.

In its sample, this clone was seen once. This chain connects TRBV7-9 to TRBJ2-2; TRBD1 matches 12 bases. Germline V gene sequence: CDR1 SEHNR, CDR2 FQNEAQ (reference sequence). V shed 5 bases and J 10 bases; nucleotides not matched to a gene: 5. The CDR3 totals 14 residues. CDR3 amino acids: CASSRGQGALELFF. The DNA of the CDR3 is TGTGCCAGCAGCCGGGGACAGGGGGCCTTGGAGCTGTTTTTT.

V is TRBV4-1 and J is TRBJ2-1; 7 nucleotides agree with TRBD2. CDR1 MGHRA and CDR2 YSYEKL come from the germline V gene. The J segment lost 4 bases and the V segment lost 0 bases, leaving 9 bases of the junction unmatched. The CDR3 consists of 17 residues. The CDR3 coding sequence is TGCGCCAGCAGCCAAGATTTAGGGGCGGGAGCTTACAATGAGCAGTTCTTC. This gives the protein CASSQDLGAGAYNEQFF.

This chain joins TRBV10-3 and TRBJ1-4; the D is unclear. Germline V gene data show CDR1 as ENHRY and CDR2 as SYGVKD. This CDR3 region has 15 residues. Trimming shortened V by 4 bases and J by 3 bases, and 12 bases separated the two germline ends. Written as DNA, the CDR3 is TGTGCCATCAGTGCTGTTGCCGCTGCTAATGAAAAACTGTTTTTT. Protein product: CAISAVAAANEKLFF.

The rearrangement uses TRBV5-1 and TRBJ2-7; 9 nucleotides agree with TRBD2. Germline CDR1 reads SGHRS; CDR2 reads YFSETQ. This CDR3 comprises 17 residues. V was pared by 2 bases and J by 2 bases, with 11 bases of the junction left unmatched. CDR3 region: CASSFEPGTSPAYEQYF. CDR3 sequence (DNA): TGCGCCAGCAGCTTTGAACCCGGGACTAGCCCAGCCTACGAGCAGTACTTC.

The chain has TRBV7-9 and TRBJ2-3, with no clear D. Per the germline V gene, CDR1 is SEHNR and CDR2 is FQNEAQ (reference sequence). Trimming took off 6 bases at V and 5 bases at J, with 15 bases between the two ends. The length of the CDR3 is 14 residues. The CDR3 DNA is TGTGCCAGCAGTGAAGGGTCTAGAAGAGATACGCAGTATTTT. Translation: CASSEGSRRDTQYF.

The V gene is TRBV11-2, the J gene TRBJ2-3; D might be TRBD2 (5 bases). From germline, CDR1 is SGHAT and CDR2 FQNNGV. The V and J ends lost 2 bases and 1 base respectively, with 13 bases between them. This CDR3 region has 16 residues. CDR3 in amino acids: CASSLWLAGGTDTQYF. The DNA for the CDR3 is TGTGCCAGCAGCTTATGGCTAGCTGGAGGCACAGATACGCAGTATTTT.